What follows describes a single T cell receptor beta chain. Its antigen is as yet unknown. The germline gives CDR1 MNHEY, CDR2 SVGAGI. V lost 6 bases to trimming and J lost 2 bases, with 12 bases between them. The CDR3 covers 14 residues. Repertoires were generated with immunoSEQ multiplex PCR, while TCRdb's copy carries only in-frame clones and drops some. The sample comprises about 120,000 clones, over 65% of which are singletons, and about 3.1% rests with the top ten. The data are from a study of identifying expanded T cells in peripheral blood. Study conclusions and caveats: Differentially abundant clones: about 1.2 between replicates, around 17 at approximately 14 days, roughly 18 at four.

Healthy donors had no documented immune events, such as infections, while sampled. The chain combines TRBV6-5 with TRBJ2-3; D is uncertain. This clonotype originated in a person between 18 and 75 years old in good health. Input material: blood. The CDR3: CASRRSENTDTQYF. The CDR3 DNA reads as TGTGCCAGCAGGAGGTCCGAGAACACAGATACGCAGTATTTT.